This T cell receptor beta chain was sequenced for a study of regulatory T cells in long-lasting Graves disease. Study results and caveats: Among persistent patients, a larger number of public clonotypes were shared (roughly 2,900) than among newly diagnosed patients (more than 850). Persistent Graves' disease cases displayed lower TCR diversity than newly diagnosed ones.

Note on this clonotype: The target antigen is unknown.

Regarding time point: newly diagnosed GD, antithyroid drugs for less than 3 months. With RNA extracted from PBMCs as input, the TCR library was made. The germline V gene has CDR1 MNHEY and CDR2 SVGAGI. The length of the CDR3 is 15 residues. V shed 2 bases and J 7 bases; nucleotides not matched to a gene: 7. iRepertoire HTBI primers and Arm-PCR of CDR3 regions built TCR beta libraries. TCRdb reanalysed the multiplex PCR reads using MiXCR and keeps one entry per CDR3 protein. Of roughly 610,000 distinct CDR3 sequences listed, approximately 15% are singletons. The data were also submitted as part of a second study, on T cells in Graves' hyperthyroidism and ophthalmopathy.

This receptor was taken from a woman aged 30 to 39 with Graves disease. Sequences were derived from peripheral blood mononuclear cells (PBMCs), sampled at new diagnosis, from a patient treated with antithyroid drugs. V usage is TRBV6-5 and J usage is TRBJ2-7, with 11 bases lining up with TRBD1. DNA of the CDR3: TGTGCCAGCAGTTACCAGGGACAGGGGGGGGGGGAGCAGTACTTC. The encoded protein is CASSYQGQGGGEQYF.